The subject of this entry is one T cell receptor beta chain. Method: immunoSEQ multiplex PCR; TCRdb's copy keeps in-frame clones and lacks some. This sample yields 20,000 to 30,000 clones, of which approximately 90% are seen a single time; around an eighth belongs to the top ten. The V end was cut by 3 bases, the J end by 4 bases, with 17 bases between. Germline V gene sequence: CDR1 SGDLS, CDR2 YYNGEE. The CDR3 is made up of 16 amino acids. The data derive from a study of control samples from healthy donors and cancer patients. This TCR came from a middle-aged man with lung cancer. Material: PBMCs. The genes are TRBV9 and TRBJ1-3; a possible D gene is TRBD1 (5 bases). The CDR3 loop reads CASSGPGTGGGNTIYF. In DNA, the CDR3 is TGTGCCAGCAGCGGCCCCGGTACAGGAGGGGGAAACACCATATATTTT.